Sequencing of this TCR beta chain was carried out in a study of T-cell memory formation after mild COVID-19. This clonotype turned up a few times. Antigen: not known. Libraries for TCRalpha and TCRbeta carried sample barcodes and unique molecular identifiers via 5'RACE. TCRdb re-called the 5' RACE reads with MiXCR, one entry per CDR3 protein. Here the sample spans under 250,000 distinct CDR3 sequences, over 9.5% being singletons. The study, taken as a whole, reports: The SARS-CoV-2 specificity of second-wave clones reaching peak at day 37 remained unverified. Pre-infection memory harbored some responding clones, suggesting cross-reactive memory joined. While clones contracting from day 15 to 85 were balanced between CD4 and CD8, later expanders leaned CD4+.

This TCR was sampled from a man between 18 and 35 years old who had mild COVID-19 (a few samples of this study predate the infection). Cell type and time point are not known. The sequencing input was PBMCs or a T cell subset sorted from them (not recorded which).

CDR3: CASSQRGQPTGEFF. The CDR3 coding sequence is TGTGCCAGCAGCCAAAGGGGACAGCCCACGGGGGAGTTCTTC. This sequence joins TRBV3-1 and TRBJ2-1, with D perhaps matching TRBD1 (7 bases). V shed 2 bases and J shed 14 bases, with 19 bases lying between them. Germline loops: CDR1 LGHDT, CDR2 YNNKEL (reference sequence). This CDR3 is 14 amino acids long.